This T cell receptor beta chain was recorded in a study of blood T cells in healthy people across ages (dated by TCRdb to between 2014 and 2017). Some background on the complete study: In model experiments, roughly one uniquely barcoded TCR beta cDNA molecule per two T cells was captured by template switching. Using the same blood draw, the study looked at two additional independent replicas of 1 million unique cDNA reads for two donors, one aged 18 to 30 and the other aged 80 or older. To avoid experimental bias, donors of different ages were distributed randomly across sequencing lanes. The study measured age-related changes in TCR beta repertoire diversity using deep sequencing normalized with unique cDNA molecular identifiers. The donors were divided into four age groups: young (average around 17 years), middle-aged (about 40), aged (under 70) and long-lived (82). Overall study outcomes, separate from this receptor: The long-lived group showed more naive CD4+ T cells, fewer expanded clones and increased TCR diversity than the aged group, suggesting age selection. The percentage of naive T cells measured by flow cytometry correlated strongly with observed TCR beta diversity. Conclusive comparison of naive and antigen-experienced compartments was prevented by the profiling of bulk unsorted PBMCs. The CMV infection status of donors was not known, potentially confounding age-related changes in expanded clonotypes. Estimates of total diversity from one million sequenced T cells were regarded as lower bounds and underestimates. Observed TCR beta diversity per million T cells fell roughly linearly with age, and a significant reduction was already apparent by age approximately 40.

V loses 0 bases at its end and J loses 1 base; junction bases beyond the gene matches: 5. The CDR3 covers 17 residues, taking in both the cysteine and the phenylalanine. Only CDR3 DNA is held: 51 bases, read in frame from base 1. Per the germline V gene, MNHEY is the CDR1 and SVGAGI is the CDR2. Library prep was done by 5' RACE. Sequencer: Illumina HiSeq 2500. A second roughly 6 to 12 cycle PCR used a sample-barcoded 5' primer and a J-beta primer mix. A unique molecular identifier was introduced onto each TCR beta cDNA molecule by a template-switch 5' adaptor carrying 12 random nucleotides. At least 2.5 million CDR3-containing paired-end reads were obtained from each sample. The Mint cDNA synthesis kit, primed by a TRBC-specific oligonucleotide, was used to synthesize first-strand cDNA from all RNA. All cDNA was treated with uracil-DNA glycosylase and then went through a first 18-cycle PCR with the universal primers M1SS and BC2_uni_R. Concerning the study's data processing: For normalization, 1 million high-quality reads, each with a distinct molecular identifier, were randomly selected from each sample. Instead of being binned into consensus sequences, reads with shared molecular identifiers were discarded. MiTCR, with a Q25 quality threshold and the strictest error-elimination algorithm, was used for CDR3 identification, clonotype clustering and error correction. Lower-bound total TCR beta diversity was estimated with a nonparametric unseen species model using Euler transformation. TCRdb cleaned the public reads at Q25 with fastp, built clones with MiXCR and kept in-frame beta chains. Every entry covers one CDR3 protein and lists the most common genes and DNA from its rows. V and J calls and clone size were set by TCRdb, not the authors. For this sample the table gives around 1,500,000 distinct CDR3 sequences, of which about 40% were detected only once. The top ten hold roughly 7.9% of the sample.

This clonotype has only a few counts. Its cognate antigen has yet to be identified. Base qualities are not provided; no much larger clone lies one nucleotide away. The donors were roughly 40 Caucasian individuals from Russia, aged roughly 6 to 100 years, who were systemically healthy. Roughly 11 milliliters of peripheral blood were drawn from each donor into EDTA-treated Vacutainer tubes. Ficoll-Paque density-gradient centrifugation was used to isolate PBMCs, with at least 6 million per sample. Total RNA was extracted from PBMCs with Trizol reagent, with at least 6 micrograms obtained per sample. For every donor, flow cytometry on a PBMC aliquot measured the percentage of naive CD45RAhigh/CD27high T cells.

This clonotype was obtained from a young woman in good health. Sequenced: blood. The rearrangement combines TRBV6-5 with TRBJ2-5; 10 bases in between match TRBD1. The DNA sequence is as follows: TGTGCCAGCAGTTACTCGTTCGGGACAGGGGTCCAAGAGACCCAGTACTTC. Translated, it gives CASSYSFGTGVQETQYF.